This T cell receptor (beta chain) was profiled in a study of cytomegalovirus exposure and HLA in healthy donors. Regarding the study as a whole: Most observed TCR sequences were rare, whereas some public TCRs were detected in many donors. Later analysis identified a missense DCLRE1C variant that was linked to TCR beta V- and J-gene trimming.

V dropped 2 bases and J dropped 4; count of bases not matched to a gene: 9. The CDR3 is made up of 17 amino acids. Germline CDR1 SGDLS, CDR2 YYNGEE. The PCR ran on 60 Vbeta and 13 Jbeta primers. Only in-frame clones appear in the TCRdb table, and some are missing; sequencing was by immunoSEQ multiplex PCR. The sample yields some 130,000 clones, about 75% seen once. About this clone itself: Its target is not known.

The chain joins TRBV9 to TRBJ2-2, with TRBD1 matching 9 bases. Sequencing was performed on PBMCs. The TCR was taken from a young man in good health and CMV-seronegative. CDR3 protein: CASSVSGGQGSTGELFF. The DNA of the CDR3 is TGTGCCAGCAGCGTTTCAGGGGGACAGGGCTCCACCGGGGAGCTGTTTTTT.